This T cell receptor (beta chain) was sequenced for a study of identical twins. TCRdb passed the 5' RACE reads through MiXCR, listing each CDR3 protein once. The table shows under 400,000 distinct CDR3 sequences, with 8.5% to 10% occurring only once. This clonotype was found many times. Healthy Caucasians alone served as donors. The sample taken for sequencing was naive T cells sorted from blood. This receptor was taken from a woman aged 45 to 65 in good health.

CDR3 in DNA: TGTGCCAGCAGCCAAGGGACAGCGAGCTATGGCTACACCTTC. It encodes CASSQGTASYGYTF. V usage is TRBV14 and J usage is TRBJ1-2; possibly TRBD1 for D (6 bases). This CDR3 is built from 14 residues. Per the germline V gene, CDR1 is SGHDN and CDR2 is FVKESK. V lost 1 base and J lost 4, with 10 bases in between.